This TCR beta chain was profiled in a study of blood T cells in healthy people across ages. Study-wide results and limits: Across samples, TCR beta diversity tracked strongly with naive T cell percentage. Getting older went along with TCR beta diversity per million T cells dropping roughly linearly.

Next came a second PCR, run for about 7 to 12 cycles, which used a sample-barcoded 5' primer along with a J-beta primer mix. Paired-end reads containing CDR3 totaled no fewer than 2.5 million for each sample. TCRdb re-derived calls from the 5' RACE reads in MiXCR, one entry per CDR3 protein. Of under 2 million distinct CDR3 sequences in the sample, about 32% were seen once. Concerning this clonotype itself: The antigen is unknown.

Germline loops: CDR1 DFQATT, CDR2 SNEGSKA (reference sequence). With 6 bases removed from V and 6 bases from J, the gap between germline ends came to 21 bases. The CDR3 runs 15 residues. This sequence joins TRBV20-1 and TRBJ2-1; TRBD2 is a possible D gene (5 bases). This TCR was recovered from a woman in her twenties or thirties in good health. The sample consisted of blood. CDR3 amino acids: CSALMRASRLNEQFF. The CDR3 DNA follows: TGCAGTGCCCTTATGCGGGCCTCGCGCCTCAATGAGCAGTTCTTC.